Listed below are T cell receptor beta chains from one sample, sequenced in a study of blood T cell repertoires in COVID-19. Assay used: immunoSEQ multiplex PCR; TCRdb lists only in-frame clones, some missing. The sample has over 150,000 clones, roughly 80% seen once. Material: PBMCs or T cells enriched from blood (not recorded which). The source of these receptors is a man in his forties or fifties who had recovered from COVID-19. CDR3s include the opening cysteine and the closing phenylalanine or tryptophan. A clone size is listed for some rows: how often the clone was seen (once, few, many), or a class if it is expanded.

v_call clone_size cdr3_aa
TRBV20-1 few CSSRSIYGYTF
TRBV5-1 . CASSFAVDTEAFF
TRBV4-3 . CASSQGGGGYNEQFF
TRBV6-5 . CASSTGTGHSPLHF
TRBV28 . CASSLPSGVEDEAFF
TRBV13 . CASTFGTGGYEQFF
TRBV9 . CASSVAGKGDEKLFF
TRBV4-1 few CASSQDLLQKNQPQHF
TRBV5-1 . CASATGHSSYEQYF
TRBV9 . CASSVAQGSGSPLHF
TRBV5-1 . CASSPDSLNQPQHF
TRBV7-9 . CASSLASQPNEQFF
TRBV30 . CAWSVGGFSNQPQHF
TRBV25-1 . CASSDSGIETQYF
TRBV6-4 . CASSSSTGGLYEQFF
TRBV11-2 . CASSLVQVGEAFF
TRBV3-1/TRBV3-2 once CASSPWGGYGYTF
TRBV5-6 . CASSLVDRDSNGYTF
TRBV18 . CASSPGQKSTNEKLFF
TRBV19 few CASSISGPGGLQETQYF
TRBV5-6 . CASTGGAYSPLHF
TRBV7-2 . CASSFNAGGYEKLFF
TRBV5-5 . CASSLLGEAEAFF
TRBV5-4 . CASSVQGAGTNEKLFF
TRBV6-1 . CASSEGSGKGYSNQPQHF
TRBV4-1 . CASSQRQGTGELFF
TRBV3-1/TRBV3-2 . CASSQGGTVLADTQYF
TRBV2 . CASSMTGTKINYGYTF
TRBV18 . CASSPFTDTQYF
TRBV28 . CASRGQGDQPQHF
TRBV4-1 . CASSQEDRNLYSNQPQHF
TRBV11-2 once CASSSNRGSYEQYF
TRBV3-1/TRBV3-2 . CASSHNRDTYGYTF
TRBV6-5 once CASSPREGYEQYF